The sequence of this T cell receptor beta chain was determined in a study of T cell responses to AZD1222 COVID-19 vaccine. As for the study in general: Whether given at about 4 or about 12 weeks, second doses were pooled.

Study results and caveats: The study found vaccine-associated CD4 TCRs spanning spike, dominant at 160-218 and 743-854. Repertoires were obtained only post-peak T cell response.

Sequencing used immunoSEQ multiplex PCR; TCRdb keeps in-frame clones, though not all of them. In the table there are about 120,000 clones, over 75% of which are singletons. This clone appeared a few times. Antigen: not known. The sample consisted of peripheral blood, taken on day 0 of AZD1222 vaccination. This clonotype originated in an adult in good health.

CDR3 DNA sequence: TGTGCCAGCTCCTATAGGGACAGCGGGAGCTCTGGAAACACCATATATTTT. Protein sequence: CASSYRDSGSSGNTIYF. The V and J genes are TRBV18 and TRBJ1-3; the match to TRBD1 covers 7 bases. Germline values: CDR1 KGHSH, CDR2 LQKENI. The CDR3 covers 17 residues. V lost 6 bases, J lost 0 bases, and 11 bases stayed unmatched. The full variable domain, in which reference TRBV18 and TRBJ1-3 provide the parts outside the CDR3, is NAGVMQNPRHLVRRRGQEARLRCSPMKGHSHVYWYRQLPEEGLKFMVYLQKENIIDESGMPKERFSAEFPKEGPSILRIQQVVRGDSAAYFCASSYRDSGSSGNTIYFGEGSWLTVV.